This T cell receptor beta chain was recovered during a study of blood T cell repertoires in COVID-19 (dated by TCRdb to the early 2020s). Regarding the complete study: Samples covering the acute and convalescent phases of COVID-19 were provided by collaborators in the United States, Italy and Spain. The prospective study material was composed of cDNA or gDNA derived from T cells, B-cell-depleted T cells, or PBMCs. The repertoires were released in a freely available public database meant as a resource for research on the immune response to SARS-CoV-2. The samples were drawn from the first 160 participants of the ongoing ImmuneRACE study and from 950 to 1,500 subjects provided by 6 global collaborators. Deeply sampled blood TCRbeta repertoires from subjects exposed to, actively infected with, or recovered from COVID-19 were included in the dataset. HLA class I and class II types, where available, came from metadata supplied by the sample provider rather than from assay-based typing. Sample metadata almost always included a de-identified subject ID, COVID-19 status, age in years and sex. Overall results and qualifications from the work: The amount of clinical and demographic metadata varied by source and participant and was provided uncurated.

With respect to this clone: No cognate antigen has been identified for it. Base qualities are not provided; no much larger clone lies one nucleotide away.

V lost 4 bases and J lost 5 bases; the stretch between them is 14 bases long. The CDR3, from cysteine to phenylalanine, totals 14 residues. Solely the CDR3 DNA is kept, with 42 bases framed from the first base. CDR1 and CDR2 (MNHEY, SVGAGI) derive from the germline V gene. Whole blood was collected in K2EDTA tubes by collaborating institutions according to the institutions' own protocols. For TCRbeta analysis, collaborator samples were shipped as frozen whole blood, as isolated PBMCs, or as DNA extracted from either sample type. TCRbeta CDR3 regions were amplified from genomic DNA by means of the immunoSEQ Assay, a bias-controlled multiplex PCR. In the authors' own workflow: Within the assay, amplification of reference gene primers was used to estimate how many nucleated cells each sample contained. To quantify the absolute abundance of each unique TCRbeta CDR3 rearrangement, sequence reads were collapsed and filtered. Productive Simpson clonality was computed per sample as the square root of Simpson's diversity index over productive rearrangements. TCRdb took this table from immuneACCESS and kept in-frame rearrangements with V and J called. Such tables lack part of the clones; where checked against another copy, unresolved V genes explain under half of the gap, and the rest is unexplained. That table supplies the V and J calls and clone size; D and trimming were determined from the DNA. This sample is represented by roughly 41,000 clones; more than 75% of them were singletons. 4.8% of the sample comes from the top ten.

The V and J genes are TRBV6-5 and TRBJ2-5; 6 matching bases give a weak D call of TRBD2. The receptor comes from a human donor in a cohort sampled during active COVID-19. The sample comprised peripheral blood. The CDR3 region: CASSSGGVAETQYF. The DNA sequence is as follows: TGTGCCAGCAGTTCAGGAGGGGTAGCGGAGACCCAGTACTTC.